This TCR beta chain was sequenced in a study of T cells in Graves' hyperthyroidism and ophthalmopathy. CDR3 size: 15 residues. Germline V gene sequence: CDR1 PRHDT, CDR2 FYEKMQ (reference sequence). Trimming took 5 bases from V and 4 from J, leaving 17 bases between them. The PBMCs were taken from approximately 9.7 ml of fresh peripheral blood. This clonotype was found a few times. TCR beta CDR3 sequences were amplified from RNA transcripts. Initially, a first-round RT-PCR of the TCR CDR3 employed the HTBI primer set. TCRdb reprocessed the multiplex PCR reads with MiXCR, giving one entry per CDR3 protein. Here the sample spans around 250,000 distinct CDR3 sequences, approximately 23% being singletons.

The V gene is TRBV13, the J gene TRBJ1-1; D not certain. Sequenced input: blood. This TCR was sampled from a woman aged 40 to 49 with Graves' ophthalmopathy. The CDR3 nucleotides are TGTGCCAGCAGCCGCGAGATTACACCAAGCACTGAAGCTTTCTTT. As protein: CASSREITPSTEAFF.